This T cell receptor beta chain emerged from a study of T cell responses to AZD1222 COVID-19 vaccine. The germline V gene encodes CDR1 SNHLY and CDR2 FYNNEI. The CDR3 totals 14 residues. V dropped 6 bases and J dropped 0 bases, with 10 bases sitting between them. Second doses at about 4 or about 12 weeks were pooled. As concerns this clone: Its specificity is not known.

Study-wide results and caveats: The donor cohort was predominantly white British with a female majority, and clonal diversity may have been underestimated. Close to half of all spike-specific TCRs reportedly target regions of the variants that are unmutated. Two AZD1222 administrations were followed by greater Spike-specific TCR breadth and depth.

Produced via immunoSEQ multiplex PCR; TCRdb's table is partial and in-frame only. The table has 90,000 to 150,000 clones, around 90% seen once. The chain is built from TRBV2 and TRBJ2-3; D might be TRBD1 (5 bases). The sequencing here drew on peripheral blood, taken 28 days after the second AZD1222 dose. This sequence was found in an adult who received the AZD1222 COVID-19 vaccine. The CDR3 sequence is CASRGALSTDTQYF. The CDR3 DNA sequence: TGTGCCAGCAGAGGGGCCCTAAGCACAGATACGCAGTATTTT.